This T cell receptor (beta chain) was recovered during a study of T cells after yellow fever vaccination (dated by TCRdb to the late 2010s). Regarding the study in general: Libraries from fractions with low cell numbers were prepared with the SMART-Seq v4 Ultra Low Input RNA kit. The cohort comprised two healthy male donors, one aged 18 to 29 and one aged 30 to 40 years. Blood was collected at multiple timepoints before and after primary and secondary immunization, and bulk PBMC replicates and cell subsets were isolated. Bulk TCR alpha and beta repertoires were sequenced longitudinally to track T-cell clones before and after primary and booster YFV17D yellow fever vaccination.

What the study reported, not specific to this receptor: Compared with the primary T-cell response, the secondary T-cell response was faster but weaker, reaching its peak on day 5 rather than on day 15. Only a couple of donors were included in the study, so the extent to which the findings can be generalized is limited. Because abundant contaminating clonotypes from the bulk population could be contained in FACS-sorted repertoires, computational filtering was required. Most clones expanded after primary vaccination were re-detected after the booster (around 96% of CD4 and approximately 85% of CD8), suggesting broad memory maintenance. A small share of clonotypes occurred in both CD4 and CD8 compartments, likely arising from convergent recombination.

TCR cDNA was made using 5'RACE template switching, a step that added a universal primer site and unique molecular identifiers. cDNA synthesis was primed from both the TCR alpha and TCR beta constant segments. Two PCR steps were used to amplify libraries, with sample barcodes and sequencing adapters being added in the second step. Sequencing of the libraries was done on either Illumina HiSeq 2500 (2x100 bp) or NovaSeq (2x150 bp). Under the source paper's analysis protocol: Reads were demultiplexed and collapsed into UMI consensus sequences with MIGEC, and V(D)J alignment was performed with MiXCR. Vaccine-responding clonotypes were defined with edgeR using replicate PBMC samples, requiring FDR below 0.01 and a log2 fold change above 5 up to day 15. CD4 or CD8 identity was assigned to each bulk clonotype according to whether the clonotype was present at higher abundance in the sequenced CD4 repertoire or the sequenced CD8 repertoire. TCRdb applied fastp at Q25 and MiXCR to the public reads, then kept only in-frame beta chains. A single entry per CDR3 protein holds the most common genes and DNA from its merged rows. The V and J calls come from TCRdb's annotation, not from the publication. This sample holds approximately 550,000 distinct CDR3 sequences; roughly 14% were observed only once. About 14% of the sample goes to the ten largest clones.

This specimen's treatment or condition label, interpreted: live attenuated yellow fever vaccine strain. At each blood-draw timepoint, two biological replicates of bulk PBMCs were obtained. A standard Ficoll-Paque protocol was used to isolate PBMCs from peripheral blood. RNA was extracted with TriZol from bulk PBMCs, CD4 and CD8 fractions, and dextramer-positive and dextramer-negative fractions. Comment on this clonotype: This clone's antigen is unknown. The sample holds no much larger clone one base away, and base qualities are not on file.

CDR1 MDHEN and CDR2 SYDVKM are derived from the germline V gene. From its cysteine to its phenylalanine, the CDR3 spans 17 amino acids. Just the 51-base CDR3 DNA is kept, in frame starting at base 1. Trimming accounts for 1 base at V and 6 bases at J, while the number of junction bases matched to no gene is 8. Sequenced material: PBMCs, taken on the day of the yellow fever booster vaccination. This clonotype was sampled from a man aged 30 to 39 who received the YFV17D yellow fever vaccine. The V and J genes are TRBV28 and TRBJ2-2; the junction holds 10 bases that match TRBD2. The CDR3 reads CASSLSRSGRAAGELFF. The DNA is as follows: TGTGCCAGCAGTTTATCCCGCAGCGGGAGGGCCGCCGGGGAGCTGTTTTTT.